One and the same sample provided the 28 T cell receptor beta chains below, sequenced in a study of metastatic and nonmetastatic thyroid tumors. Patients were all untreated before their thyroid surgery. From the PCR reads, TCRdb re-called clones with MiXCR. Found here are tens of thousands of clones, around 16% of them singletons; the top ten hold about 6%. The specimen was blood. These receptors originate from a male donor with papillary thyroid cancer or a benign thyroid nodule (not recorded which). Some clones in this sample may be carry-over from other donors' samples.

This clone has ten or more counts. The rearrangement uses TRBV3-1 and TRBJ2-7; D unclear. This CDR3 contains 11 residues. From germline, CDR1 is LGHDT and CDR2 YNNKEL (reference sequence). V lost 9 bases and J lost 5, with 11 bases in between. The CDR3 spells CASYDGHEQYF. The DNA for the CDR3 is TGTGCCAGTTATGACGGGCACGAGCAGTACTTC.

The chain carries TRBV9 and TRBJ2-7, with D possibly matching TRBD2 (5 bases). The CDR3 totals 15 residues. Germline CDR1 is SGDLS and CDR2 is YYNGEE. Trimming cost V 1 base and J 3 bases, with 14 bases left between them. CDR3 sequence (DNA): TGTGCCAGCAGCGTATGGGCACGGGGTTTCTACGAGCAGTACTTC. Its protein is CASSVWARGFYEQYF.

This clone was recorded only once. This rearrangement joins TRBV20-1 to TRBJ2-3; D assignment may be TRBD1 or TRBD2 (5 bases each). Germline V gene lookup returns CDR1 DFQATT and CDR2 SNEGSKA (reference sequence). V gave up 4 bases and J gave up 5 bases, with 19 bases separating them. The CDR3 is made up of 15 amino acids. For the CDR3, the DNA is TGCAGTGCTACGGTTCGAAGGGACGGCCGAGATACGCAGTATTTT. It yields the protein CSATVRRDGRDTQYF.

Many counts were recorded for this clone. Other DNA sequences in the same sample also yield this CDR3. The rearrangement uses TRBV27 and TRBJ1-6, with TRBD1 identical over 8 bases. Germline lookup yields CDR1 MNHEY and CDR2 SMNVEV (reference sequence). Trimming at V came to 5 bases and at J to 10 bases, leaving 7 bases not matched to a gene. CDR3 length: 14 residues. CDR3 residues: CASSPTGGNSPLHF. CDR3 DNA sequence: TGTGCCAGCAGTCCTACAGGGGGTAACTCACCCCTCCACTTT.

This clone was observed at least ten times. The rearrangement joins TRBV7-2 to TRBJ1-5; the D gene is possibly TRBD1 (6 bases). V was pared by 5 bases and J by 6 bases, with 17 bases between. The CDR3 is 15 amino acids. From germline, CDR1 is SGHTA and CDR2 FQGNSA. DNA for the CDR3: TGTGCCAGCAGCCGTCAGCCGGGGGGCGTTCAGCCCCAGCATTTT. This sequence encodes CASSRQPGGVQPQHF.

This clone has a count of ten or more. Other DNA sequences in this specimen translate into the identical CDR3. This chain uses TRBV5-8 with TRBJ2-7; D unresolved. Trimming stripped 0 bases from V and 12 bases from J, with 10 bases between. The CDR3 sequence is 11 residues long. CDR1 is SGHTS, CDR2 YDEGEE, per germline. CDR3 nucleotides: TGTGCCAGCAGCTTGGGCCACAAAAGGTACTTC. It encodes CASSLGHKRYF. Complete variable domain (other parts from reference TRBV5-8 and TRBJ2-7): EAGVTQSPTHLIKTRGQQATLRCSPISGHTSVYWYQQALGLGLQFLLWYDEGEERNRGNFPPRFSGRQFPNYSSELNVNALELEDSALYLCASSLGHKRYFGPGTRLTVT.

This clone was seen many times. The V call is TRBV9, the J call TRBJ1-5; D gene unclear. V gave up 0 bases and J gave up 3 bases, with 10 bases separating them. The CDR3 is 15 residues long. The germline CDR1 and CDR2 sequences are SGDLS and YYNGEE. The CDR3 is CASSVEGGLNQPQHF. Written as DNA, the CDR3 is TGTGCCAGCAGCGTAGAGGGCGGCCTCAATCAGCCCCAGCATTTT.

This clone was observed many times. The genes are TRBV28 and TRBJ1-5; 7 nucleotides match TRBD1. The V segment lost 7 bases and the J segment 6 bases; nucleotides outside the gene matches: 9. The CDR3 consists of 14 residues. Germline V gene sequence: CDR1 MDHEN, CDR2 SYDVKM. The CDR3 DNA reads as TGTGCCAGCACCTTAGCGAGGGGGCCTCAGCCCCAGCATTTT. It specifies CASTLARGPQPQHF.

This clone was observed at least ten times. The chain combines TRBV6-1 with TRBJ2-1, with D perhaps TRBD1 or TRBD2 (7 bases each). Germline CDR1 MNHNS, CDR2 SASEGT. Deletions cut 6 bases from V and 3 bases from J, with 21 bases between. The CDR3 has 17 amino acids. Written as DNA, the CDR3 is TGTGCCAGCAGGGGGCAGGGGGGGCCGGGACGCTACAATGAGCAGTTCTTC. It is translated as CASRGQGGPGRYNEQFF.

The table lists this clone with many counts. The chain is built from TRBV28 and TRBJ1-2; D call uncertain. The ends were cut back, 10 bases at V and 0 bases at J, with 18 bases in the middle. The CDR3 contains 15 residues. CDR1 is MDHEN and CDR2 is SYDVKM in the germline V gene. As DNA, the CDR3 is TGTGCCACCCGGCCGGCAGCGGGGTCTAACTATGGCTACACCTTC. It encodes CATRPAAGSNYGYTF.

This clone was observed at least ten times. The chain combines TRBV19 with TRBJ1-3, with 7 bases matching TRBD1. The germline gives CDR1 LNHDA, CDR2 SQIVND (reference sequence). CDR3 size: 15 residues. The V gene end was trimmed by 4 bases and the J gene end by 0 bases; junction bases not matched to a gene: 3. The CDR3 spells CASSRGQDSGNTIYF. As DNA, the CDR3 is TGTGCCAGTAGTAGAGGACAGGACTCTGGAAACACCATATATTTT.

Only a few counts were recorded for this clone. This rearrangement joins TRBV28 to TRBJ1-5; D is uncertain. The CDR3 runs to 12 residues. CDR1 is MDHEN, CDR2 SYDVKM, per germline. The V end lost 7 bases, the J end lost 0 bases, and 4 bases lay between the germline ends. CDR3 DNA: TGTGCCAGCACTGATAGCAATCAGCCCCAGCATTTT. Translated: CASTDSNQPQHF. The entire variable domain, with the rest obtained from reference TRBV28 and TRBJ1-5, is as follows: DVKVTQSSRYLVKRTGEKVFLECVQDMDHENMFWYRQDPGLGLRLIYFSYDVKMKEKGDIPEGYSVSREKKERFSLILESASTNQTSMYLCASTDSNQPQHFGDGTRLSIL.

This clone was recorded at least ten times. The rearrangement joins TRBV15 to TRBJ2-7, with TRBD2 matching over 8 bases. The CDR3 sequence is 16 residues long. Trimming cost V 5 bases and J 2 bases; bases outside gene matches: 11. Germline CDR1 LNHNV, CDR2 YYDKDF (reference sequence). The CDR3 DNA sequence: TGTGCCACCAGCTCCCTAGAGCTAGCGGGTCCCTACGAGCAGTACTTC. It yields the protein CATSSLELAGPYEQYF. The full variable domain, completed using reference TRBV15 and TRBJ2-7, is DAMVIQNPRYQVTQFGKPVTLSCSQTLNHNVMYWYQQKSSQAPKLLFHYYDKDFNNEADTPDNFQSRRPNTSFCFLDIRSPGLGDTAMYLCATSSLELAGPYEQYFGPGTRLTVT.

This clone has a count of ten or more. CDR3 nucleotides: TGTGCCAGCAGTAACGTAGCGGGAGTAAGCACAGATACGCAGTATTTT. Translation: CASSNVAGVSTDTQYF. This chain connects TRBV6-1 to TRBJ2-3; 9 nucleotides agree with TRBD2. The CDR3 sequence is 16 residues long. Germline CDR1 and CDR2: MNHNS and SASEGT. V trimming: 5 bases; J trimming: 0 bases; junction bases outside the gene matches: 6.

Details on this clone: One junction end does not reproduce the germline sequence, and a read error may be involved. This rearrangement joins TRBV6-4 to TRBJ1-2; TRBD1 agrees at 9 bases. CDR3 length: 13 amino acids. CDR1 is MRHNA, CDR2 SNTAGT, per germline. The CDR3 nucleotides read TGTACCAGCAGTGATGGGACAGGGAATGGCTACACCTTC. It is translated as CTSSDGTGNGYTF.

This clone appeared a few times. This sequence may be a read error, since a much larger clone differs from it by one base. The chain is built from TRBV5-5 and TRBJ2-2, with D possibly matching TRBD2 (6 bases). V dropped 3 bases and J dropped 4 bases, with 10 bases sitting between them. Germline lookup yields CDR1 SGHKS and CDR2 YYEKEE (reference sequence). This CDR3 is 14 amino acids long. The CDR3 nucleotides are TGTGCCAGCAGCTCCGGGACTTTCACCGGGGAGCTGTTTTTT. Amino acid sequence: CASSSGTFTGELFF.

This clone was observed many times. V and J are TRBV28 and TRBJ1-1; TRBD1 agrees at 7 bases. Germline values: CDR1 MDHEN, CDR2 SYDVKM. Trimming removed 3 bases from V and 6 bases from J; junction bases left unmatched: 7. The CDR3 totals 14 residues. CDR3 DNA: TGTGCCAGCAGTTTGGAGGGACAGTCGGCTGAAGCTTTCTTT. Its protein product is CASSLEGQSAEAFF.

The gene calls are TRBV9 and TRBJ2-7, with no clear D. Trimming removed 0 bases from V and 0 bases from J, with 7 bases in between. There are 14 residues in the CDR3. The germline V gene encodes CDR1 SGDLS and CDR2 YYNGEE. In nucleotides, the CDR3 is TGTGCCAGCAGCGTAGGACTGGCCTCCTACGAGCAGTACTTC. As protein: CASSVGLASYEQYF.

This clone was recorded at least ten times. The chain carries TRBV20-1 and TRBJ2-7; 7 bases are shared with TRBD1. This CDR3 spans 13 amino acids. V was clipped by 3 bases and J by 6 bases; unmatched bases: 8. Germline V gene sequence: CDR1 DFQATT, CDR2 SNEGSKA (reference sequence). CDR3 residues: CSARGQQWGEQYF. CDR3 DNA: TGCAGTGCTAGGGGACAGCAATGGGGCGAGCAGTACTTC.

This clone was counted ten times or more. The V gene is TRBV3-1, the J gene TRBJ2-5, with D possibly being TRBD1 or TRBD2 (5 bases each). CDR1 and CDR2 (germline): LGHDT, YNNKEL (reference sequence). V was shortened by 4 bases and J by 5 bases, with 17 bases between the two germline ends. The CDR3 has 15 amino acids. The CDR3 coding sequence is TGTGCCAGCAGCCGGGGACCGCGAAGTAGGGAGACCCAGTACTTC. Its translation is CASSRGPRSRETQYF.

The chain combines TRBV6-1 with TRBJ2-6; TRBD1 or TRBD2 may be the D gene (5 bases each). This CDR3 comprises 15 residues. The germline CDR1 and CDR2 sequences are MNHNS and SASEGT. The CDR3 DNA sequence: TGTGAAGGCATCGAAGGGGAGTCTGGGGCCAACGTCCTGACTTTC. Its protein product is CEGIEGESGANVLTF.

This clone has at least ten counts. The chain combines TRBV10-3 with TRBJ2-7; D not certain. Germline CDR1 reads ENHRY; CDR2 reads SYGVKD. The CDR3 length is 16 residues. Trimming took off 2 bases at V and 2 bases at J, with 16 bases between the two ends. In DNA, the CDR3 is TGTGCCATCAGTGAGCGGTGGGCAGACCCTACCTACGAGCAGTACTTC. Protein sequence: CAISERWADPTYEQYF.

Sample share makes this clone medium-sized. The J gene is TRBJ1-5, the V gene TRBV4-1; D call uncertain. The CDR3 is 15 residues long. Germline V gene sequence: CDR1 MGHRA, CDR2 YSYEKL. V was clipped by 0 bases and J by 6 bases, with 12 bases between them. CDR3 sequence: CASSQDRSSGQPQHF. CDR3 nucleotides: TGCGCCAGCAGCCAAGACCGGTCTAGTGGTCAGCCCCAGCATTTT.

CDR3 sequence reads: CAWSFQDRGTSGRVQFF. As DNA, the CDR3 is TGTGCCTGGAGTTTTCAGGACAGGGGGACTAGCGGGAGAGTTCAGTTCTTC. J is TRBJ2-1 and V is TRBV30; the match to TRBD2 covers 14 bases. CDR3 length: 17 amino acids. From germline, CDR1 is GTSNPN and CDR2 SVGIG (reference sequence). The ends lost 2 bases at V and 13 bases at J; junction bases unmatched: 16.

The J gene is TRBJ2-2, the V gene TRBV30, with 7 bases lining up with TRBD1. Trimming removed 0 bases from V and 6 bases from J; junction bases left unmatched: 4. The CDR3 covers 14 residues. Germline-derived CDR1 and CDR2 are GTSNPN and SVGIG (reference sequence). CDR3 protein: CAWSVWQGAGELFF. In DNA, the CDR3 is TGTGCCTGGAGTGTATGGCAGGGGGCCGGGGAGCTGTTTTTT.

This clone was observed many times. This sequence joins TRBV5-1 and TRBJ2-7, with D maybe TRBD2 (5 bases). This CDR3 is 15 amino acids long. The germline V and J ends were trimmed by 2 bases and 3 bases, with 15 bases remaining between them. The germline V gene has CDR1 SGHRS and CDR2 YFSETQ. As DNA, the CDR3 is TGCGCCAGCAGCTTTAGTAGCGAGATCGTCTACGAGCAGTACTTC. Translating it yields CASSFSSEIVYEQYF.

The chain links TRBV20-1 to TRBJ2-1; D is undetermined. The CDR3 totals 14 residues. Germline assignment: CDR1 DFQATT and CDR2 SNEGSKA (reference sequence). V was pared by 0 bases and J by 1 base, with 7 bases between. CDR3 in DNA: TGCAGTGCTAGAGATCTGGGTTCCTACAATGAGCAGTTCTTC. Protein: CSARDLGSYNEQFF.

A word on this clone: The same CDR3 arises from other DNA sequences in this sample as well. V is TRBV7-6 and J is TRBJ2-7, with D unclear. V was clipped by 5 bases and J by 1 base, with 15 bases between them. This CDR3 is 15 amino acids long. Germline CDR1 is SGHVS and CDR2 is FNYEAQ. The CDR3 bases are TGTGCCAGCAGCCCAAGTCGAACTTCATCCTACGAGCAGTACTTC. Its translation: CASSPSRTSSYEQYF.